Only a few counts were recorded for the clone carrying this TCR beta chain. What it recognizes is unknown. This sample is drawn from a study of beta chain features in type 1 diabetes. Study-wide context: Examination spanned roughly 110 million sorted cells from all samples. General study findings and limits: Comparison showed that naive, central memory and Treg TCRB repertoires appeared more similar among patients than among healthy donors.

Donors contributed one heparinised blood draw apiece, averaging around 120 mL. Isolated RNA was reverse transcribed in full, so expressed TCRB transcripts were sequenced. The data were produced by immunoSEQ multiplex PCR, yet TCRdb's version contains in-frame clones alone and is incomplete. Of roughly 400,000 clones detected, approximately 16% appear once; the ten largest clones hold 0.019%. The CDR3 totals 16 residues. Germline CDR1 SGHAT, CDR2 FQNNGV. V lost 6 bases to trimming and J lost 7 bases; unmatched junction nucleotides: 11. Input material: naive CD4+ T cells from blood. J is TRBJ2-7 and V is TRBV11-2; TRBD2 matches at 14 bases. The clonotype comes from a woman under 30 in good health. This CDR3 reads CASSKGGTSGSGEQYF. CDR3 DNA sequence: TGTGCCAGCAGTAAAGGGGGGACTAGCGGGAGTGGGGAGCAGTACTTC.